Listed below are T cell receptor beta chains from one sample, sequenced in a study of blood T cell repertoires in COVID-19. Measured with immunoSEQ multiplex PCR; TCRdb has only the in-frame clones, and not every one. Of roughly 200,000 clones in the sample, just under 90% were seen once. Sequenced material: peripheral blood. Every receptor here comes from a woman younger than 35 who had recovered from COVID-19. Both conserved end residues are part of each CDR3.

J gene: TRBJ1-2
V gene: TRBV7-2
CDR3 protein: CASSARLVRYGYTF

J gene: TRBJ1-2
V gene: TRBV11-2
CDR3 protein: CASSRDLDVYGYTF

J gene: TRBJ2-3
V gene: TRBV5-1
CDR3 protein: CASSFGFRGSTDTQYF

J gene: TRBJ1-2
V gene: TRBV4-3
CDR3 protein: CASSQDPGYYGYTF

J gene: TRBJ2-1
V gene: TRBV9
CDR3 protein: CASSVVVGEHNEQFF

J gene: TRBJ2-5
V gene: TRBV19
CDR3 protein: CASSKLAGGERQETQYF

J gene: TRBJ2-3
V gene: TRBV6-4
CDR3 protein: CASSRLAGATDTQYF

J gene: TRBJ1-1
V gene: TRBV29-1
CDR3 protein: CSAVTDLNTEAFF

J gene: TRBJ1-5
V gene: TRBV7-2
CDR3 protein: CASSSDRGRNQPQHF

J gene: TRBJ2-3
V gene: TRBV6-6
CDR3 protein: CASSNLQGGTDTQYF

J gene: TRBJ1-4
V gene: TRBV4-3
CDR3 protein: CASSQVLDRGDEKLFF

J gene: TRBJ2-1
V gene: TRBV24-1
CDR3 protein: CATSDYLAGGPNEQFF

J gene: TRBJ1-5
V gene: TRBV3-1/TRBV3-2
CDR3 protein: CASSWGLVGSNQPQHF

J gene: TRBJ1-2
V gene: TRBV4-1
CDR3 protein: CASSRLTGGGNYGYTF

J gene: TRBJ2-1
V gene: TRBV7-3
CDR3 protein: CASSLYLAGVGEQFF

J gene: TRBJ2-2
V gene: TRBV18
CDR3 protein: CASSPPNTGELFF

J gene: TRBJ2-5
V gene: TRBV5-6
CDR3 protein: CASRLGQLQETQYF

J gene: TRBJ1-6
V gene: TRBV7-9
CDR3 protein: CASSFDSYNSPLHF

J gene: TRBJ2-4
V gene: TRBV5-1
CDR3 protein: CASSLGTGKVSKNIQYF

J gene: TRBJ2-3
V gene: TRBV24-1
CDR3 protein: CATSALSSTDTQYF

J gene: TRBJ2-1
V gene: TRBV5-1
CDR3 protein: CASSTEASLAGDEQFF

J gene: TRBJ2-3
V gene: TRBV6-6
CDR3 protein: CASSRSTSGSTDTQYF

J gene: TRBJ2-2
V gene: TRBV24-1
CDR3 protein: CATSDDRRNTGELFF

J gene: TRBJ1-4
V gene: TRBV6-5
CDR3 protein: CASSNVGQGTEKLFF

J gene: TRBJ2-1
V gene: TRBV4-2
CDR3 protein: CASSHPGSQLFF

J gene: TRBJ2-1
V gene: TRBV7-3
CDR3 protein: CASSDQKGASVVYNEQFF

J gene: TRBJ2-2
V gene: TRBV19
CDR3 protein: CASSIWAGFEGGELFF

J gene: TRBJ2-1
V gene: TRBV6-2/TRBV6-3
CDR3 protein: CASSATSGGSPRNEQFF

J gene: TRBJ2-1
V gene: TRBV29-1
CDR3 protein: CSVEGVRGLASSYNEQFF

J gene: TRBJ2-2
V gene: TRBV18
CDR3 protein: CASSPGTGGTGELFF

J gene: TRBJ2-7
V gene: TRBV6-2/TRBV6-3
CDR3 protein: CASSQGGLLYEQYF

J gene: TRBJ2-1
V gene: TRBV15
CDR3 protein: CATSRDKAGGLDEQFF

J gene: TRBJ2-3
V gene: TRBV3-1/TRBV3-2
CDR3 protein: CASSHSITGSQYF

J gene: TRBJ2-2
V gene: TRBV7-8
CDR3 protein: CASGGLAYKTGELFF

J gene: TRBJ2-7
V gene: TRBV4-1
CDR3 protein: CASSQLRGRDYEQYF

J gene: TRBJ1-1
V gene: TRBV24-1
CDR3 protein: CATSGGGVPEAFF

J gene: TRBJ1-1
V gene: TRBV18
CDR3 protein: CASSPLQGTEAFF

J gene: TRBJ2-5
V gene: TRBV6-2/TRBV6-3
CDR3 protein: CASSYDRQETQYF

J gene: TRBJ1-2
V gene: TRBV10-3
CDR3 protein: CAISGLGGYTF

J gene: TRBJ1-6
V gene: TRBV5-6
CDR3 protein: CASSFAPGTANSPLHF

J gene: TRBJ1-4
V gene: TRBV5-4
CDR3 protein: CASSSFEGATNEKLFF

J gene: TRBJ1-6
V gene: TRBV19
CDR3 protein: CASKRHGLEGSSPLHF

J gene: TRBJ2-6
V gene: TRBV19
CDR3 protein: CASRITGTGGLIF

J gene: TRBJ2-3
V gene: TRBV4-1
CDR3 protein: CASSQVFPSGSEDTQYF

J gene: TRBJ1-3
V gene: TRBV11-2
CDR3 protein: CASSPGQSGNTIYF

J gene: TRBJ2-3
V gene: TRBV18
CDR3 protein: CASKSSSGITDTQYF

J gene: TRBJ2-5
V gene: TRBV2
CDR3 protein: CASTGQETQYF

J gene: TRBJ1-1
V gene: TRBV25-1
CDR3 protein: CASSDGDRAFRNTEAFF

J gene: TRBJ2-1
V gene: TRBV19
CDR3 protein: CASTTGTSGYNEQFF

J gene: TRBJ2-1
V gene: TRBV9
CDR3 protein: CASSVFAGGVDEQFF

J gene: TRBJ1-5
V gene: TRBV12-3/TRBV12-4
CDR3 protein: CASSFTGPQHF

J gene: TRBJ2-7
V gene: TRBV24-1
CDR3 protein: CATSAVQGKEQYF

J gene: TRBJ2-2
V gene: TRBV7-2
CDR3 protein: CASSFLAGGLAGELFF

J gene: TRBJ2-1
V gene: TRBV9
CDR3 protein: CASSVSGSPNNEQFF

J gene: TRBJ2-3
V gene: TRBV5-1
CDR3 protein: CASSLELAGGGDTQYF

J gene: TRBJ2-1
V gene: TRBV4-1
CDR3 protein: CASSQSGVEQFF

J gene: TRBJ1-1
V gene: TRBV19
CDR3 protein: CASSRRGPNTEAFF

J gene: TRBJ1-6
V gene: TRBV27
CDR3 protein: CASSSGTVYSPLHF

J gene: TRBJ2-3
V gene: TRBV7-3
CDR3 protein: CASSLNVGSFDTQYF

J gene: TRBJ1-6
V gene: TRBV7-2
CDR3 protein: CASSLTGENSPLHF